These T cell receptor beta chains were read from a single sample in a study of shared clonotypes between healthy human individuals. Produced via immunoSEQ multiplex PCR; TCRdb's table is partial and in-frame only. Found here are just over 2,000,000 clones, 85% to 95% of them singletons; the top ten hold more than 0.1%. Sequencing was done on a sample of naive CD4+ T cells sorted from blood. These receptors originate from a man younger than 30 in good health. CDR3s leave out the opening cysteine and the closing phenylalanine or tryptophan.

V: TRBV28; CDR3: ASRPPGTTTNEKLF
V: TRBV6-5; CDR3: ASSRQSSYEQY
V: TRBV4-3; CDR3: ASSQDRAGPREQY
V: TRBV18; CDR3: ASSPPASGRQETQY
V: TRBV27; CDR3: ASSLSRQGSYEQY
V: TRBV5-4; CDR3: ASSLAGGEFANTGELF
V: TRBV2; CDR3: ASRETGLGAYEQY
V: TRBV19; CDR3: ASSTPWPDGSPLH
V: TRBV7-6; CDR3: ASSRKAGETQY
V: TRBV7-2; CDR3: ASSLVSGSTNEQF
V: TRBV5-6; CDR3: ASSFALQETQY
V: TRBV6-6; CDR3: ASSPLARAEYEQY
V: TRBV10-1; CDR3: ASSGQLNTGELF
V: TRBV19; CDR3: ASSAETGGGGYT
V: TRBV29-1; CDR3: SGQDTGELF
V: TRBV30; CDR3: AWSGSGGGTQPQH
V: TRBV28; CDR3: ASQAVVNTGELF
V: TRBV11-2; CDR3: ASSSIGRGAGNTIY
V: TRBV7-2; CDR3: ASSPVESSYNEQF
V: TRBV7-8; CDR3: ASSRPGKSTDTQY
V: TRBV5-6; CDR3: ASRSSYNSPLH
V: TRBV7-3; CDR3: ASSLWETGELF
V: TRBV2; CDR3: ASSNGQLSYEQY
V: TRBV9; CDR3: ASSASGPGVAEKLF
V: TRBV5-1; CDR3: ASSLEGTNTGELF
V: TRBV27; CDR3: ASSAVGGVETQY
V: TRBV7-9; CDR3: ASSQRAEANVLT
V: TRBV4-1; CDR3: ASSQGGSYQETQY
V: TRBV6-1; CDR3: ASIKDRGPSYEQY
V: TRBV28; CDR3: ATARGGFSNQPQH
V: TRBV10-2; CDR3: AAERDGTDTQY
V: TRBV12-5; CDR3: ASCNNPGELF
V: TRBV6-6; CDR3: ASSLRGSNQPQH
V: TRBV11-2; CDR3: ASSLDRQGHYEQY
V: TRBV7-9; CDR3: ASLSRDPNTEAF
V: TRBV18; CDR3: ASSPPSSTDTQY
V: TRBV30; CDR3: AWSVTGLAGGIIETQY
V: TRBV10-2; CDR3: ASTRGREGIYEQY
V: TRBV5-6; CDR3: ASSLFRVETQY
V: TRBV27; CDR3: ASSWGLAGSLETQY
V: TRBV30; CDR3: AWSPGPPNAEQF
V: TRBV2; CDR3: ASRRTGVGEQY
V: TRBV19; CDR3: ASSIEPRDSPLH
V: TRBV25-1; CDR3: ASNPRGRAGVDEQF
V: TRBV7-9; CDR3: ASSPAGAGDYNEQF
V: TRBV6-5; CDR3: ASSYSSAGGLYEQY
V: TRBV19; CDR3: ASSTEGQLNTEAF
V: TRBV7-2; CDR3: ASSLGDYNEQF
V: TRBV2; CDR3: ASRAGVTDTQY